This T cell receptor beta chain was profiled in a study of technical replicates of blood from a handful of donors. The junction had 9 bases not matched to a gene; V was cut back by 5 bases and J by 6 bases. Germline CDR1 is SQVTM and CDR2 is ANQGSEA. CDR3 length: 14 amino acids. The protocol was immunoSEQ multiplex PCR, while the TCRdb copy is restricted to in-frame clones and leaves out a portion. The sample carries tens of thousands of clones, about 96% recorded once. This TCR was recovered from a human donor in good health. Material for sequencing was T cells isolated from PBMCs. This chain uses TRBV29-1 with TRBJ2-7, with 11 bases identical to TRBD2. The CDR3 is CSVWVTGTSGEQYF. CDR3 sequence (DNA): TGCAGCGTTTGGGTGACCGGGACTAGCGGCGAGCAGTACTTC.